These T cell receptor beta chains were read from a single sample in a study of shared clonotypes between healthy human individuals. TCRdb's table, derived via immunoSEQ multiplex PCR, lists solely in-frame clones and lacks some. The data contain about 2.1 million clones, about 92% of them singletons. Sequenced input: naive CD8+ T cells from PBMCs. These receptors originate from a man aged 18 to 29 in good health. Some clones in this sample may be carry-over from other donors' samples. The conserved cysteine and the conserved F or W are not part of the CDR3 here.

>TRBV29-1|TRBJ2-5
SVEGFRSGRVQETQY
>TRBV5-1|TRBJ2-3
ASSLSSRTDTQY
>TRBV4-1|TRBJ1-2
ASSPPGGWGEGYGYT
>TRBV5-6|TRBJ1-1
ASSPQDSEAF
>TRBV6-6|TRBJ2-3
ASSNREDRGPY
>TRBV11-2|TRBJ2-5
ASSFYPKHRDLQETQY
>TRBV7-9|TRBJ1-1
ASSPSTNTEAF
>TRBV6-1|TRBJ1-2
ASRDQGYGYT
>TRBV9|TRBJ1-3
ASGGNTIY
>TRBV5-5|TRBJ2-7
ASSWSTGGYEQY
>TRBV27|TRBJ1-2
ASMSGAYGYT
>TRBV27|TRBJ2-2
ASSFSSGDLGPGELF
>TRBV5-6|TRBJ2-7
ASSLAGGEQY
>TRBV6-5|TRBJ2-7
ASSYGAGGFYEQY
>TRBV7-2|TRBJ2-7
ASSLERAYEQY
>TRBV5-1|TRBJ1-1
ASSKAQLTGDEAF
>TRBV28|TRBJ2-7
ASSSPPSEQY
>TRBV5-5|TRBJ2-5
ASSLPLAGWETQY
>TRBV6-4|TRBJ2-7
ASRYLWDRSPNSYEQY
>TRBV27|TRBJ2-7
ASSPAGTGWREQY
>TRBV7-6|TRBJ1-2
ASSLIEGWDSNYGYT
>TRBV7-6|TRBJ2-5
ASSSEWGETQY
>TRBV2|TRBJ2-7
ASKKTESFSYEQY
>TRBV27|TRBJ2-1
ASSSHASAPVYNEQF
>TRBV7-9|TRBJ2-1
ASSRVTRYNEQF
>TRBV7-3|TRBJ1-2
ASSPTGGDYGYT
>TRBV6-6|TRBJ1-5
ASYNRDNQPQH
>TRBV6-1|TRBJ1-5
ASLPPGRVNQPQH
>TRBV11-2|TRBJ1-4
ASSPERGRPNEKLF
>TRBV10-3|TRBJ2-2
AISEGGLSGIPGELF
>TRBV7-9|TRBJ1-2
ASSLGQGPGYT
>TRBV7-2|TRBJ2-1
ASSLGRSAYNEQF
>TRBV6-1|TRBJ2-5
ASIRRVQETQY
>TRBV19|TRBJ1-1
ASGWGTGNTEAF
>TRBV28|TRBJ2-7
ASSLDRGKYEQY
>TRBV2|TRBJ2-1
AGTSGAYNEQF
>TRBV15|TRBJ2-1
ATSRSMTESSHEQF
>TRBV5-8|TRBJ1-1
ASSLALSPQAF
>TRBV5-3|TRBJ1-4
ARSSIDKGQGPNEKLF
>TRBV27|TRBJ1-2
ASNPQNYYGYT
>TRBV5-6|TRBJ2-7
ASSLEGGVGYEQY
>TRBV4-1|TRBJ2-3
ASGPSGLTTDTQY
>TRBV5-6|TRBJ2-4
ASSYQGYIQY
>TRBV19|TRBJ1-5
ASSIEPSGYSNQPQH
>TRBV28|TRBJ1-1
ASSSPRLGVANTEAF